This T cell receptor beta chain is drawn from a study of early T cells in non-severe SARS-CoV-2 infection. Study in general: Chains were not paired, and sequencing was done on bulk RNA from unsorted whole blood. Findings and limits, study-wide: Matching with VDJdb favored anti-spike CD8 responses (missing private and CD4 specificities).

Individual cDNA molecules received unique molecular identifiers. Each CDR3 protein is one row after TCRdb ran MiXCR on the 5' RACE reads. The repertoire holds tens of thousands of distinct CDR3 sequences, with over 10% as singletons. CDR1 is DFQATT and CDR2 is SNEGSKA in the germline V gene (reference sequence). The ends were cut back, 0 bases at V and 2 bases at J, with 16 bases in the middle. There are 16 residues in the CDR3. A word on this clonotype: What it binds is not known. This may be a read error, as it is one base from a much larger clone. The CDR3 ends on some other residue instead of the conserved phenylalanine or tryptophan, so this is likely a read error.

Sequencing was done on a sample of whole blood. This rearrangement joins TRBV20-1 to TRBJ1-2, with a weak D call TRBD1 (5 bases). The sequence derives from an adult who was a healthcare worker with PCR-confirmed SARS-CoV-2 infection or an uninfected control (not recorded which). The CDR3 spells CSARDGTMGPNYGYTL. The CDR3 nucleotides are TGCAGTGCTAGAGATGGGACTATGGGGCCAAACTATGGCTACACCCTC.